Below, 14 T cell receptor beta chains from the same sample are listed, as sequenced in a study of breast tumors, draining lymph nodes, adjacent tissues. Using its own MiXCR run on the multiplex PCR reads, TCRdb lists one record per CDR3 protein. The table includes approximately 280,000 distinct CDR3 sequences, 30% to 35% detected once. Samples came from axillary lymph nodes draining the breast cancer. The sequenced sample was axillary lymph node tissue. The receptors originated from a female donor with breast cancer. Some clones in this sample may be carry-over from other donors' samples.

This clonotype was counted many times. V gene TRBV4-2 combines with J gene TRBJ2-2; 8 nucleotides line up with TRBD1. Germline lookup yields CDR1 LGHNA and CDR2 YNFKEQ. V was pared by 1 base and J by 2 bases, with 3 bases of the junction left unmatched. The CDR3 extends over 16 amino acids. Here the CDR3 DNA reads TGTGCCAGCAGCCAAGTCGGACAGGGAAACACCGGGGAGCTGTTTTTT. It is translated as CASSQVGQGNTGELFF.

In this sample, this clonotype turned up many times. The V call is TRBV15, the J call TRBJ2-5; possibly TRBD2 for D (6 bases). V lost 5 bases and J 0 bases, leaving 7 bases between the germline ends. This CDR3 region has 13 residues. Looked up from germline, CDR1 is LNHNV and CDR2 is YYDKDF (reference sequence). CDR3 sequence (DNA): TGTGCCACCAGCGGAGGGTACCAAGAGACCCAGTACTTC. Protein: CATSGGYQETQYF.

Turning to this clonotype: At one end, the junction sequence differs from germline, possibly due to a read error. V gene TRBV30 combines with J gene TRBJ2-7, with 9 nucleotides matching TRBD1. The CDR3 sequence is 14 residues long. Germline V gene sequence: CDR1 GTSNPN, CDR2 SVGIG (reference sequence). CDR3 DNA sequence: TGTGCCGGGAGGGAGAGGGACAGGGCCTACGAGCAGTACTTC. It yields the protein CAGRERDRAYEQYF.

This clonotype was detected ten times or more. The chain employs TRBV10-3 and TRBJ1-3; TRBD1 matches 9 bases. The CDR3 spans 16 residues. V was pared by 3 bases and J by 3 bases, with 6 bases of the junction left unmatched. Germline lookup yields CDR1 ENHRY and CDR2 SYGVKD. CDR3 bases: TGTGCCATCAGTGACCTCCGGGACAGGGTTGGAAACACCATATATTTT. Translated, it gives CAISDLRDRVGNTIYF.

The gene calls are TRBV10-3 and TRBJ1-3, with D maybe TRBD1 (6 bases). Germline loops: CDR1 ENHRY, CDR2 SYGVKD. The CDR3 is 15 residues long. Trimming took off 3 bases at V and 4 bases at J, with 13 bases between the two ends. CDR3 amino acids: CAISEPGQYGNTIYF. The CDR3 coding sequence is TGTGCCATCAGTGAACCTGGACAGTACGGAAACACCATATATTTT.

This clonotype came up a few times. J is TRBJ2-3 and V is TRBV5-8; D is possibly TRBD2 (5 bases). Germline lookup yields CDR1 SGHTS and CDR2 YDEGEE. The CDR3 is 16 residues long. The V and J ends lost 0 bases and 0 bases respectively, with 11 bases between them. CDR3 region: CASSLAFGLSTDTQYF. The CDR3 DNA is TGTGCCAGCAGCTTGGCCTTCGGACTGAGCACAGATACGCAGTATTTT.

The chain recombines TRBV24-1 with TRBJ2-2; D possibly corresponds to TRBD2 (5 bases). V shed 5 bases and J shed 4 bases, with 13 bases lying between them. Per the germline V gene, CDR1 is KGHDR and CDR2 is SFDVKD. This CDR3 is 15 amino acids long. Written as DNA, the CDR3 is TGTGCCACCAGTGGGAGGACTTTTGGCACCGGGGAGCTGTTTTTT. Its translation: CATSGRTFGTGELFF.

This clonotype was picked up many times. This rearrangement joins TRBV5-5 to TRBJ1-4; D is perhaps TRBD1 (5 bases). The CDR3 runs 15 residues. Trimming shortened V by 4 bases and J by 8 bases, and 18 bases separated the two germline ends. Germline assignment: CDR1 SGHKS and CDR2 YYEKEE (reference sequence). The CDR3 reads CASSRDQTPGEKLFF. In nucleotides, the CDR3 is TGTGCCAGCAGCCGGGACCAAACCCCGGGGGAAAAACTGTTTTTT.

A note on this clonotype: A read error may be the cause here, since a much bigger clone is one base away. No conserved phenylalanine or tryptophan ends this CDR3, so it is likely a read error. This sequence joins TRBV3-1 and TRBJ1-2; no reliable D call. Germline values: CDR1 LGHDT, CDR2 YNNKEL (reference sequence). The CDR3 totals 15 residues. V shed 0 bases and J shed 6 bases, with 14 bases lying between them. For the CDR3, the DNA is TGTGCCAGCAGCCAAGATCTAAGAGGGTTCGATGGCTACACCCTC. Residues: CASSQDLRGFDGYTL.

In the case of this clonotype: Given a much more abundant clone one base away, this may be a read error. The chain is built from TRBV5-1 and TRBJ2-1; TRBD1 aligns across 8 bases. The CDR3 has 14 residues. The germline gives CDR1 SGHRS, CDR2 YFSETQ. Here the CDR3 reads CASSLEPAGGEQSF. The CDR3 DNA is TGCGCCAGCAGCTTGGAGCCCGCAGGGGGCGAGCAGTCCTTC. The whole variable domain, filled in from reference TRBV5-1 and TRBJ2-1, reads KAGVTQTPRYLIKTRGQQVTLSCSPISGHRSVSWYQQTPGQGLQFLFEYFSETQRNKGNFPGRFSGRQFSNSRSEMNVSTLELGDSALYLCASSLEPAGGEQSFGPGTRLTVL.

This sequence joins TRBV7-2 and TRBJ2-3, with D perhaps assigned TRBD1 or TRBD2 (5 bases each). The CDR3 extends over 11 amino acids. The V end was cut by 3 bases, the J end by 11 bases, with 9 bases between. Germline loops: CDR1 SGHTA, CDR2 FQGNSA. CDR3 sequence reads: CASSLRGWQYF. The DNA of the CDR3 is TGTGCCAGCAGCTTGAGGGGTTGGCAGTATTTT.

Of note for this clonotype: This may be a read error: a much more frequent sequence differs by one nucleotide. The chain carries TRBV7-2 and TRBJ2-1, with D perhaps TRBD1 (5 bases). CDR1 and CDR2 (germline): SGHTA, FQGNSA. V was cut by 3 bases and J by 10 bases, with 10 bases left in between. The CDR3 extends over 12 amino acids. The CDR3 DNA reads TGTGCCAGCAGCTTTTCAGGGCTCGAGCAGTTCTTC. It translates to CASSFSGLEQFF.

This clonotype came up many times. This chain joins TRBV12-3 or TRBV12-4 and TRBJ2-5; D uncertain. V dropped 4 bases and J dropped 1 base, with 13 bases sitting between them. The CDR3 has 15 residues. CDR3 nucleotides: TGTGCCAGCAGTTCTGGTGGGATCCTCCAAGAGACCCAGTACTTC. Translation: CASSSGGILQETQYF.

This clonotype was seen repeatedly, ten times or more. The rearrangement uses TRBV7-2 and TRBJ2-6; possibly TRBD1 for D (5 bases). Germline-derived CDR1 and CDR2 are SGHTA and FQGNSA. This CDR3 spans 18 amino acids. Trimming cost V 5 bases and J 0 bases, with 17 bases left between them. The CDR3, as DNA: TGTGCCAGCAGCACCGACAGTAGAGCACTCTCTGGGGCCAACGTCCTGACTTTC. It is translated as CASSTDSRALSGANVLTF.